This T cell receptor (beta chain) was recorded in a study of PD-1 blockade in classical Hodgkin lymphoma. Study conclusions and caveats: Baseline TCR diversity was reportedly lower in newly diagnosed patients than healthy donors. Repertoire differences lack defined causes, possibly disease activity or prior therapy.

Points on this clone: Its target is not known.

Assay used: immunoSEQ multiplex PCR; TCRdb lists only in-frame clones, some missing. The data show roughly 23,000 clones, roughly 89% seen once. Time point indicated: newly diagnosed, previously untreated cHL patient sample. Researchers report purifying CD4+ T cells from thawed PBMCs by magnetic negative selection. Newly diagnosed, untreated classical Hodgkin lymphoma PBMCs served as comparison. The V gene lost 4 bases and the J gene lost 1 base, with 7 bases spanning the gap. The germline CDR1 and CDR2 sequences are SGHTA and FQGNSA. There are 13 residues in the CDR3. The rearrangement uses TRBV7-2 and TRBJ1-1, with D uncertain. The sequence derives from a human donor with classical Hodgkin lymphoma. Sequencing was done on a sample of CD4+ T cells from blood. The CDR3 DNA reads as TGTGCCAGCAGCTCGAAGCGGAACACTGAAGCTTTCTTT. Residues: CASSSKRNTEAFF.